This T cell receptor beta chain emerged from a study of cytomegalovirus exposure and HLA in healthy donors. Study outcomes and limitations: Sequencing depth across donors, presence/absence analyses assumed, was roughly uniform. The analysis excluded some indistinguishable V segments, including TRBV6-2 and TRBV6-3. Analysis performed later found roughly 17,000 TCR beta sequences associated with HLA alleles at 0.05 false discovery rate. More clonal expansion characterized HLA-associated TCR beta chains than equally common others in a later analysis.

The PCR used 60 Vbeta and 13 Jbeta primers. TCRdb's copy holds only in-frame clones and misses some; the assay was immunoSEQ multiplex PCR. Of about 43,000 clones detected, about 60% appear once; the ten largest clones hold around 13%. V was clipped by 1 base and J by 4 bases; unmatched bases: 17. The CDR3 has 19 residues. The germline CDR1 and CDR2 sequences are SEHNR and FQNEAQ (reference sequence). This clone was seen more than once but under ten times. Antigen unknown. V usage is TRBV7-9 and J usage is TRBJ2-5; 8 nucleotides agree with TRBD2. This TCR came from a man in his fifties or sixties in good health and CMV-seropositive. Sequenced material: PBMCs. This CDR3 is CASSLEFLWPGGPVETQYF. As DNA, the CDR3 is TGTGCCAGCAGCTTAGAGTTTCTTTGGCCGGGAGGGCCGGTAGAGACCCAGTACTTC.